A selection of T cell receptor beta chains follows, all from one sample in a study of cytomegalovirus exposure and HLA in healthy donors. Sequenced by immunoSEQ multiplex PCR; TCRdb stores in-frame clones only, minus some. The sample records around 170,000 clones, more than 65% being singletons. The sample consisted of PBMCs. The receptors shown here come from a man between 50 and 59 years old in good health and CMV-seronegative. Each CDR3 is given with its conserved first and last residue.

J gene | V gene | CDR3 protein
TRBJ2-1 | TRBV4-3 | CASSQLSGSYNEQFF
TRBJ1-5 | TRBV6-5 | CASSQGGNQPQHF
TRBJ1-5 | TRBV5-1 | CASSLEGASNQPQHF
TRBJ1-2 | TRBV6-1 | CASNTGTGPILFF
TRBJ2-5 | TRBV5-4 | CASKLREGPGETQYF
TRBJ1-2 | TRBV6-5 | CASSYSVGQRLYGYTF
TRBJ2-7 | TRBV6-6 | CASSDSPATTYEQYF
TRBJ2-5 | TRBV6-6 | CASTRTGGRETQYF
TRBJ1-1 | TRBV11-2 | CASTPDRLRGAFF
TRBJ2-3 | TRBV9 | CASSSGLSADTQYF
TRBJ1-4 | TRBV6-5 | CASTTGGSNEKLFF
TRBJ2-1 | TRBV7-9 | CASSLSSPPYNEQFF
TRBJ2-3 | TRBV13 | CATRELITDTQYF
TRBJ2-5 | TRBV5-1 | CASSVTGTGGWETQYF
TRBJ1-4 | TRBV30 | CAWSVGDSVGNEKLFF
TRBJ2-5 | TRBV11-2 | CASSLGLGPQETQYF
TRBJ2-1 | TRBV6-1 | CASSPGGRWQFF
TRBJ2-5 | TRBV27 | CASRGSGGQETQYF
TRBJ2-7 | TRBV7-2 | CASRDRFSSYEQYF
TRBJ1-3 | TRBV2 | CASSTFSGNTIYF
TRBJ2-5 | TRBV7-2 | CASSPGQGQETQYF
TRBJ1-2 | TRBV10-1 | CASTKSQQGEDGYTF
TRBJ1-6 | TRBV13 | CASSSNPIGAYNSPLHF
TRBJ2-2 | TRBV18 | CASSDMRSNTGELFF
TRBJ1-2 | TRBV27 | CASSPDRGHGYTF
TRBJ2-1 | TRBV7-9 | CASSLAGVREQFF
TRBJ1-1 | TRBV10-3 | CAIGTGLLGTEAFF
TRBJ2-5 | TRBV7-3 | CASSLNGGAPLETQYF
TRBJ2-7 | TRBV10-3 | CAISEGTGLYGNEQYF
TRBJ2-1 | TRBV10-3 | CAISGANLGYNEQFF
TRBJ2-1 | TRBV10-1 | CASFASEQFF
TRBJ1-1 | TRBV7-9 | CASSPGGSITEAFF
TRBJ1-5 | TRBV30 | CAWSVGDPNQPQHF
TRBJ1-1 | TRBV29-1 | CSVDRVSTEAFF
TRBJ2-7 | TRBV10-1 | CASSVDRQHEQYF
TRBJ1-5 | TRBV5-6 | CASSTRDSPNQPQHF
TRBJ2-1 | TRBV19 | CASTGQGGNEQFF
TRBJ1-1 | TRBV29-1 | CSVAFAGKAEAFF
TRBJ1-1 | TRBV29-1 | CSVGQGLNTEAFF
TRBJ2-7 | TRBV6-5 | CASSYLDRGYEQYF
TRBJ2-3 | TRBV7-3 | CASSRLAAGGPDTQYF
TRBJ1-1 | TRBV19 | CASSRQVAGTEAFF
TRBJ2-2 | TRBV7-8 | CASSRTSPTGELFF
TRBJ2-5 | TRBV2 | CASSELEGRETQYF
TRBJ1-2 | TRBV4-1 | CASSQVTGLHGYTF
TRBJ2-1 | TRBV9 | CASSEQGTRNEQFF
TRBJ1-1 | TRBV5-6 | CASFDRPNTEAFF
TRBJ1-6 | TRBV6-5 | CASSSTGLSPLHF
TRBJ1-3 | TRBV15 | CATSSPWAGNTIYF
TRBJ1-2 | TRBV21-1 | CASSERHQGARGYTF
TRBJ2-7 | TRBV27 | CASSVDSTPYEQYF
TRBJ1-1 | TRBV18 | CASSPQDRVNTEAFF
TRBJ1-2 | TRBV19 | CASTTLSGRGLGYTF
TRBJ2-7 | TRBV23-1 | CASSSREEVSYEQYF
TRBJ1-3 | TRBV7-9 | CASSLGDRGPFFSGNTIYF
TRBJ2-2 | TRBV5-1 | CASSLGLGAGELFF
TRBJ2-2 | TRBV5-6 | CASSVRGAGELFF
TRBJ1-1 | TRBV7-8 | CASSWTGKATEAFF
TRBJ2-1 | TRBV5-8 | CASRRRTSGGNEQFF